A single sample gave rise to the 25 T cell receptor beta chains below, sequenced in a study of regulatory T cells in long-lasting Graves disease. TCR beta libraries were built with iRepertoire HTBI primers and Arm-PCR of CDR3 regions. TCRdb processed the multiplex PCR reads anew with MiXCR; each CDR3 protein has one entry. The sample contains under 450,000 distinct CDR3 sequences, approximately 25% of which appear only once. Time point: persistent/refractory GD, antithyroid drugs over 5 years with positive TRAb. RNA extracted from PBMCs served as the sequencing template. The material was peripheral blood mononuclear cells (PBMCs), obtained when the disease was refractory, from a patient treated with antithyroid drugs. These receptors were collected from a woman between 40 and 55 years old with Graves disease.

There are many counts of this clonotype. V and J are TRBV28 and TRBJ2-7; 7 nucleotides agree with TRBD2. CDR1 and CDR2 from the germline V gene are MDHEN and SYDVKM. Germline trimming cut 6 bases from V and 4 bases from J; bases unmatched to any gene: 9. The CDR3 totals 14 residues. This chain's CDR3 is CASSPAGEGYEQYF. The CDR3 DNA reads TGTGCCAGCAGCCCCGCGGGAGAGGGGTACGAGCAGTACTTC. Full variable domain (remainder filled in from reference TRBV28 and TRBJ2-7): DVKVTQSSRYLVKRTGEKVFLECVQDMDHENMFWYRQDPGLGLRLIYFSYDVKMKEKGDIPEGYSVSREKKERFSLILESASTNQTSMYLCASSPAGEGYEQYFGPGTRLTVT.

This clonotype was counted between two and nine times. The junction differs from germline at one of its ends, possibly a read error. The chain employs TRBV9 and TRBJ1-3; a possible D gene is TRBD1 (5 bases). Germline V gives CDR1 SGDLS, CDR2 YYNGEE. The CDR3 contains 16 residues. The CDR3 spells CASSNNPGTVGYTIYF. For the CDR3, the DNA is TGTGCCAGCAGCAACAACCCAGGGACCGTTGGATACACCATATATTTT. Using reference TRBV9 and TRBJ1-3 for the parts outside the CDR3, the full variable domain is DSGVTQTPKHLITATGQRVTLRCSPRSGDLSVYWYQQSLDQGLQFLIQYYNGEERAKGNILERFSAQQFPDLHSELNLSSLELGDSALYFCASSNNPGTVGYTIYFGEGSWLTVV.

Regarding this clonotype: Being one base from a much bigger clone, this may be a read error. The chain combines TRBV2 with TRBJ2-7, with 7 bases that match TRBD1. Losses at the gene ends were 5 bases for V and 2 bases for J; bases not matched to a gene: 9. Germline lookup yields CDR1 SNHLY and CDR2 FYNNEI. This CDR3 is built from 15 residues. CDR3 sequence (DNA): TGTGCCAGCAGTACCACCGGGACAGCCGCCTACGAGCAGTACTTC. It translates to CASSTTGTAAYEQYF.

This clonotype was seen many times. The genes are TRBV6-5 and TRBJ1-2, with a possible D match to TRBD1 (6 bases). The V end lost 4 bases, the J end lost 4 bases, and 19 bases lay between the germline ends. CDR1 and CDR2 from the germline V gene are MNHEY and SVGAGI. The CDR3 extends over 16 amino acids. In DNA, the CDR3 is TGTGCCAGCAGTTCCCCGACCAGGGGTGCCCCCTATGGCTACACCTTC. Its translation: CASSSPTRGAPYGYTF.

In regard to this clonotype: One base away lies a much larger clone, so this may be a sequencing read error. This chain connects TRBV5-1 to TRBJ2-7; 7 bases line up with TRBD1. Germline CDR1 reads SGHRS; CDR2 reads YFSETQ. The CDR3 extends over 15 amino acids. CDR3 amino acids: CASSLAGTDAYGQYF. Here the CDR3 DNA reads TGCGCCAGCAGCTTGGCGGGGACAGACGCCTACGGGCAGTACTTC. Complete variable domain (other parts from reference TRBV5-1 and TRBJ2-7): KAGVTQTPRYLIKTRGQQVTLSCSPISGHRSVSWYQQTPGQGLQFLFEYFSETQRNKGNFPGRFSGRQFSNSRSEMNVSTLELGDSALYLCASSLAGTDAYGQYFGPGTRLTVT.

This clonotype was observed many times. J is TRBJ2-7 and V is TRBV28; the D is unclear. The V gene's germline CDR1 is MDHEN and CDR2 SYDVKM. This CDR3 contains 13 residues. V lost 6 bases and J lost 2, with 11 bases in between. CDR3 in amino acids: CASSFDGTYEQYF. CDR3 sequence (DNA): TGTGCCAGCAGCTTTGACGGAACCTACGAGCAGTACTTC.

This clonotype was recorded at least ten times. The genes are TRBV28 and TRBJ1-4, with D possibly TRBD1 on 6 matching bases. The CDR3 extends over 14 amino acids. V was clipped by 10 bases and J by 4 bases, with 16 bases between them. Germline V gives CDR1 MDHEN, CDR2 SYDVKM. CDR3 sequence (DNA): TGTGCCACCCGGGGGGGGCTATATAATGAAAAACTGTTTTTT. It encodes CATRGGLYNEKLFF. The whole variable domain, filled in from reference TRBV28 and TRBJ1-4, reads DVKVTQSSRYLVKRTGEKVFLECVQDMDHENMFWYRQDPGLGLRLIYFSYDVKMKEKGDIPEGYSVSREKKERFSLILESASTNQTSMYLCATRGGLYNEKLFFGSGTQLSVL.

This clonotype was recorded once. A much more abundant neighbour one base away suggests this may be a read error. The chain combines TRBV27 with TRBJ1-6, with 8 bases lining up with TRBD1. Germline V CDR1 and CDR2: MNHEY, SMNVEV (reference sequence). The CDR3 sequence is 14 residues long. As DNA, the CDR3 is TGTGCCAGCAGTTTTACGGACAGGGATTCACCCCCCCACTTT. Translation gives CASSFTDRDSPPHF.

CDR3 protein: CASTEGRAGANVLTF. The CDR3 DNA follows: TGTGCCAGCACCGAGGGAAGGGCTGGGGCCAACGTCCTGACTTTC. V usage is TRBV25-1 and J usage is TRBJ2-6; D perhaps matches TRBD2 (5 bases). The V end was cut by 7 bases, the J end by 2 bases, with 12 bases between. This CDR3 contains 15 residues. In germline, CDR1 is MGHDK, CDR2 SYGVNS.

This clonotype was picked up many times. The gene calls are TRBV29-1 and TRBJ2-7, with a tentative D call TRBD1 (6 bases). Germline V gene sequence: CDR1 SQVTM, CDR2 ANQGSEA. The V and J ends lost 7 bases and 0 bases respectively, with 13 bases between them. This CDR3 comprises 13 residues. CDR3 residues: CSAKTGPSYEQYF. The CDR3 DNA reads TGCAGCGCCAAGACAGGACCCTCCTACGAGCAGTACTTC.

V and J are TRBV6-1 and TRBJ1-5; perhaps TRBD1 as D (6 bases). CDR1 and CDR2 from the germline V gene are MNHNS and SASEGT. CDR3 length: 14 amino acids. With 2 bases removed from V and 7 bases from J, the gap between germline ends came to 12 bases. CDR3 bases: TGTGCCAGCAGTGAAACCTACAGGGTACAGCCCCAGCATTTT. Amino acid sequence: CASSETYRVQPQHF.

In this sample, this clonotype turned up many times. CDR3 region: CASSLFQGGEQFF. The CDR3 DNA sequence: TGTGCCAGCAGTTTATTTCAGGGGGGTGAGCAGTTCTTC. The V and J genes are TRBV28 and TRBJ2-1, with D tentatively TRBD1 (7 bases). Germline V gene data show CDR1 as MDHEN and CDR2 as SYDVKM. The V gene lost 1 base and the J gene lost 9 bases, with 10 bases spanning the gap. This CDR3 region has 13 residues.

Many counts were recorded for this clonotype. The V call is TRBV6-5, the J call TRBJ2-5; D unresolved. The CDR3 sequence is 16 residues long. Trimming took off 1 base at V and 2 bases at J, with 14 bases between the two ends. Per germline, CDR1 MNHEY and CDR2 SVGAGI. The CDR3 nucleotides are TGTGCCAGCAGTTACTTTCATCGCCCGCCACAAGAGACCCAGTACTTC. This translates into CASSYFHRPPQETQYF.

Many counts were recorded for this clonotype. The chain is built from TRBV7-2 and TRBJ2-5; D remains ambiguous. This CDR3 region has 12 residues. CDR1 and CDR2 (germline): SGHTA, FQGNSA. The V gene lost 5 bases and the J gene lost 4 bases, with 8 bases spanning the gap. CDR3 nucleotide sequence: TGTGCCAGCAGCCAGAGTTTAGAGACCCAGTACTTC. It is translated as CASSQSLETQYF.

In regard to this clonotype: A much larger clone lies one base from this, so it may be a read error. The gene calls are TRBV28 and TRBJ1-1; D possibly corresponds to TRBD1 (5 bases). Germline V gene sequence: CDR1 MDHEN, CDR2 SYDVKM. This CDR3 region has 15 residues. The CDR3 here is CASSLSGSENIEAFF. CDR3 nucleotides: TGTGCCAGCAGTTTGTCAGGGTCCGAGAACATTGAAGCTTTCTTT.

There are many counts of this clonotype. V and J are TRBV24-1 and TRBJ2-7; D gene uncertain. Between the trimmed V and J ends, which lost 3 bases and 2 bases, there was a span of 1 base. Germline V gene data show CDR1 as KGHDR and CDR2 as SFDVKD. CDR3 length: 11 residues. The CDR3 DNA follows: TGTGCCACCAGTGATGCCTACGAGCAGTACTTC. Encoded protein: CATSDAYEQYF.

The genes are TRBV2 and TRBJ2-1; possibly TRBD1 for D (5 bases). CDR1 SNHLY and CDR2 FYNNEI come from the germline V gene. Trimming shortened V by 8 bases and J by 4 bases, and 12 bases separated the two germline ends. The CDR3 totals 13 residues. The CDR3 DNA reads as TGTGCCAGCGGGGCAGAGAGTTACAATGAGCAGTTCTTC. Residues: CASGAESYNEQFF.

In the case of this clonotype: At one end the junction does not follow the germline gene, possibly because of a read error. The gene calls are TRBV20-1 and TRBJ2-7; no reliable D call. There are 11 residues in the CDR3. Germline V gene sequence: CDR1 DFQATT, CDR2 SNEGSKA (reference sequence). CDR3 sequence (DNA): TGCAGTGCGAGAGTGGGGTACGAGCAGTACTTC. It specifies CSARVGYEQYF.

This clonotype has a count of ten or more. The V call is TRBV28, the J call TRBJ1-6, with no clear D. Germline V gene data show CDR1 as MDHEN and CDR2 as SYDVKM. The V end lost 2 bases, the J end lost 7 bases, and 9 bases lay between the germline ends. The CDR3 runs 14 residues. This CDR3 reads CASSLKGFNSPLHF. The CDR3 nucleotides read TGTGCCAGCAGTTTAAAAGGGTTCAATTCACCCCTCCACTTT.

The J gene is TRBJ1-2, the V gene TRBV5-5; D remains unclear. The germline gives CDR1 SGHKS, CDR2 YYEKEE (reference sequence). Deletions cut 0 bases from V and 6 bases from J, with 12 bases between. CDR3 length: 14 amino acids. The chain's CDR3 is CASSLAGPHNGYTF. CDR3 sequence (DNA): TGTGCCAGCAGCTTGGCTGGGCCCCACAATGGCTACACCTTC.

This clonotype was counted between two and nine times. At one end, the junction sequence differs from germline, possibly due to a read error. The CDR3 DNA reads TGCAGTGCTACTCGACAGGGGCGGGTCGAAGTTTTCTTT. This codes for CSATRQGRVEVFF. This chain links TRBV20-1 with TRBJ1-1; 8 positions match TRBD1. CDR1 and CDR2 (germline): DFQATT, SNEGSKA (reference sequence). The CDR3 runs to 13 residues.

This clonotype was picked up many times. The chain links TRBV6-5 to TRBJ2-6; D remains unclear. Trimming cost V 1 base and J 0 bases, with 1 base left between them. The V gene's germline CDR1 is MNHEY and CDR2 SVGAGI. The CDR3 extends over 14 amino acids. The CDR3 loop reads CASSYYSGANVLTF. Here the CDR3 DNA reads TGTGCCAGCAGTTACTACTCTGGGGCCAACGTCCTGACTTTC.

CDR3 in amino acids: CAISIEGLGGYEQYF. The CDR3, as DNA: TGTGCCATCAGTATTGAGGGACTAGGAGGCTACGAGCAGTACTTC. This sequence joins TRBV10-3 and TRBJ2-7; 8 bases match TRBD2. This CDR3 comprises 15 residues. V was pared by 5 bases and J by 3 bases, with 9 bases of the junction left unmatched. Germline lookup yields CDR1 ENHRY and CDR2 SYGVKD.

The chain combines TRBV7-9 with TRBJ2-7, with 9 bases identical to TRBD1. Germline V gives CDR1 SEHNR, CDR2 FQNEAQ (reference sequence). The CDR3 consists of 13 residues. Trimming took 5 bases from V and 6 from J; bases not matched to a gene: 5. The CDR3 DNA reads as TGTGCCAGCAGCCTAAGGACAGGGGTCGAGCAGTACTTC. Protein: CASSLRTGVEQYF.

The chain links TRBV16 to TRBJ1-6; TRBD1 agrees at 7 bases. The trim removed 4 bases at V and 8 bases at J, leaving 8 bases unmatched. The length of the CDR3 is 15 residues. Looked up from germline, CDR1 is KGHSY and CDR2 is FQNENV. In DNA, the CDR3 is TGTGCCAGCAGCCTAGGGACAGCTACGTATTCACCCCTCCACTTT. It translates to CASSLGTATYSPLHF.